This T cell receptor (beta chain) was sequenced in a study of identical twins. CDR3 length equals 13 residues. The germline V gene encodes CDR1 SQVTM and CDR2 ANQGSEA. V shed 5 bases and J 9 bases; nucleotides not matched to a gene: 12. This clonotype was counted many times. TCRdb ran MiXCR on the 5' RACE reads and lists one entry per CDR3 protein. The sample shows approximately 230,000 distinct CDR3 sequences, around 15% of them seen only once. The TCR was taken from a woman between 18 and 29 years old in good health. Sequencing was performed on memory (CD45RO+) T cells sorted from blood. The V call is TRBV29-1, the J call TRBJ1-2; TRBD1 agrees at 7 bases. DNA for the CDR3: TGCAGCGTTCTGACAGGGCGGGAAATAAGCTACACCTTC. Translated, it gives CSVLTGREISYTF.